This TCR beta chain was captured in a study of shared clonotypes between healthy human individuals. About the research overall: Every donor yielded three CD4 naive, three CD4 memory, two CD8 naive and one CD8 memory plate. Broader study findings: Tissue TCR repertoires likely differ from these blood-only repertoires. Inspection by rarefaction showed sorted-subset sequencing to be incomplete despite large depth.

The CDR3 length is 11 residues. CDR1 is SGHTS, CDR2 YDEGEE, per germline. Trimming removed 0 bases from V and 6 bases from J, with 2 bases in between. Assay execution took place at the deep level. Sequencing was performed with immunoSEQ multiplex PCR; in TCRdb, only in-frame clones are kept and a portion is missing. The sample holds more than 850,000 clones, 78% seen once. A note on this clone: Its antigen is unknown. Other DNA sequences in the same sample also yield this CDR3.

The rearrangement joins TRBV5-8 to TRBJ2-3; D remains unclear. The source is a man aged 18 to 29 in good health. Some clones in this sample may be carry-over from other donors' samples. The sample comprised memory CD4+ T cells from PBMCs. Subset meaning: CD45RA-negative fraction. The CDR3 bases are TGTGCCAGCAGCTTGGCGGATACGCAGTATTTT. As protein: CASSLADTQYF. Filled out from reference TRBV5-8 and TRBJ2-3, the complete variable domain reads EAGVTQSPTHLIKTRGQQATLRCSPISGHTSVYWYQQALGLGLQFLLWYDEGEERNRGNFPPRFSGRQFPNYSSELNVNALELEDSALYLCASSLADTQYFGPGTRLTVL.